The 32 T cell receptor beta chains below were found in one sample sequenced in a study of blood T cell repertoires in COVID-19. Using immunoSEQ multiplex PCR, the repertoire was profiled, and TCRdb retains in-frame clones only, with some absent. Of roughly 230,000 clones listed, around 82% were seen once; the top ten hold around 3.7%. Sequencing was performed on PBMCs or T cells enriched from blood (not recorded which). These receptors were taken from a man aged 50 to 60 who had recovered from COVID-19.

The chain combines TRBV10-3 with TRBJ1-3; 7 bases are a match to TRBD1. The CDR3 runs to 14 residues. The V gene's germline CDR1 is ENHRY and CDR2 SYGVKD. V gave up 6 bases and J gave up 1 base; unmatched junction bases: 3. As DNA, the CDR3 is TGTGCCATCAGGATACAGGGGTCTGGAAACACCATATATTTT. Its translation is CAIRIQGSGNTIYF.

This chain uses TRBV27 with TRBJ2-5, with TRBD2 matching over 9 bases. CDR1 is MNHEY, CDR2 SMNVEV, per germline (reference sequence). The CDR3 totals 15 residues. Germline trimming cut 8 bases from V and 5 bases from J; bases unmatched to any gene: 12. CDR3 coding DNA: TGTGCCAGCCCCCCTGGGGCTAGCGGGAATGAGACCCAGTACTTC. This gives the protein CASPPGASGNETQYF.

The chain employs TRBV9 and TRBJ1-1, with 8 bases matching TRBD1. V trimming: 0 bases; J trimming: 0 bases; junction bases outside the gene matches: 7. Per the germline V gene, CDR1 is SGDLS and CDR2 is YYNGEE. This CDR3 comprises 17 residues. In DNA form, the CDR3 reads TGTGCCAGCAGCGTAGGGGGGACAGGACTCATGAACACTGAAGCTTTCTTT. This sequence encodes CASSVGGTGLMNTEAFF. Using reference TRBV9 and TRBJ1-1 for the parts outside the CDR3, the full variable domain is DSGVTQTPKHLITATGQRVTLRCSPRSGDLSVYWYQQSLDQGLQFLIQYYNGEERAKGNILERFSAQQFPDLHSELNLSSLELGDSALYFCASSVGGTGLMNTEAFFGQGTRLTVV.

The chain couples TRBV28 to TRBJ2-7, with D possibly TRBD1 on 6 matching bases. This CDR3 is built from 15 residues. V was pared by 4 bases and J by 0 bases, with 13 bases between. Per germline, CDR1 MDHEN and CDR2 SYDVKM. The CDR3 DNA reads as TGTGCCAGCAGTTCCACCGGGACATCCTCCTACGAGCAGTACTTC. Translating gives CASSSTGTSSYEQYF.

The rearrangement joins TRBV6-4 to TRBJ1-6; D gene unclear. Trimming pared 4 bases from V and 13 bases from J, leaving 14 bases between. The germline V gene has CDR1 MRHNA and CDR2 SNTAGT. This CDR3 is built from 13 residues. Here the CDR3 DNA reads TGTGCCAGCAGTGTCGTAGAGGGAAGGCCCCTCCACTTT. It yields the protein CASSVVEGRPLHF.

The J gene is TRBJ1-4, the V gene TRBV11-2; D call uncertain. Germline values: CDR1 SGHAT, CDR2 FQNNGV. V was trimmed by 8 bases and J by 4 bases, leaving 5 bases between them. This CDR3 has 11 residues. In DNA, the CDR3 is TGTGCCAGCGGGCTTAATGAAAAACTGTTTTTT. Translating it yields CASGLNEKLFF.

The rearrangement joins TRBV12-5 to TRBJ2-3, with TRBD2 as a possible D gene (6 bases). Germline values: CDR1 LGHNT, CDR2 FRNRAP. The length of the CDR3 is 16 residues. The V and J ends lost 5 bases and 5 bases respectively, with 20 bases between them. In DNA form, the CDR3 reads TGTGCTAGTGGTCCCGGGACTGTCGGGTTCGGAGATACGCAGTATTTT. Translating gives CASGPGTVGFGDTQYF. The full variable domain, rest sourced from reference TRBV12-5 and TRBJ2-3, is DARVTQTPRHKVTEMGQEVTMRCQPILGHNTVFWYRQTMMQGLELLAYFRNRAPLDDSGMPKDRFSAEMPDATLATLKIQPSEPRDSAVYFCASGPGTVGFGDTQYFGPGTRLTVL.

V is TRBV5-4 and J is TRBJ2-3; 15 bases line up with TRBD2. The J segment lost 5 bases and the V segment lost 4 bases, leaving 5 bases of the junction unmatched. The CDR3 totals 16 residues. The germline CDR1 and CDR2 sequences are SGHNT and YYREEE (reference sequence). The CDR3 region is CASSPGLAGGEDTQYF. Here the CDR3 DNA reads TGTGCCAGCAGCCCGGGACTAGCGGGAGGTGAAGATACGCAGTATTTT. The full variable domain, its missing parts supplied by reference TRBV5-4 and TRBJ2-3, is ETGVTQSPTHLIKTRGQQVTLRCSSQSGHNTVSWYQQALGQGPQFIFQYYREEENGRGNFPPRFSGLQFPNYSSELNVNALELDDSALYLCASSPGLAGGEDTQYFGPGTRLTVL.

The chain couples TRBV7-9 to TRBJ1-2, with 7 bases aligning to TRBD1. The ends lost 5 bases at V and 3 bases at J; junction bases unmatched: 9. The CDR3 contains 15 residues. The germline CDR1 and CDR2 sequences are SEHNR and FQNEAQ (reference sequence). This CDR3 is CASSRLGGRDYGYTF. The CDR3 DNA sequence: TGTGCCAGCAGCCGTCTAGGGGGCAGGGACTATGGCTACACCTTC.

This clone showed up just a few times. The J gene is TRBJ1-2, the V gene TRBV20-1; D not resolved. V was pared by 0 bases and J by 11 bases, with 7 bases between. The CDR3 has 10 amino acids. From germline, CDR1 is DFQATT and CDR2 SNEGSKA (reference sequence). The CDR3 region has the DNA TGCAGTGCTAGAGATGAGCGGTACACCTTC. Translated, it gives CSARDERYTF.

The rearrangement links TRBV21-1 to TRBJ1-4; the table's D call, TRBD1, was not checked against the DNA. TRBV21-1 is listed as a pseudogene. The CDR3 covers 16 residues. The CDR3 sequence is CASSKGPGQGVEKLFF. CDR3 in DNA: TGTGCCAGCAGCAAAGGGCCGGGACAGGGGGTGGAAAAACTGTTTTTT.

The chain couples TRBV7-6 to TRBJ2-1; 9 bases line up with TRBD1. Germline V gene data show CDR1 as SGHVS and CDR2 as FNYEAQ. With 10 bases clipped from V and 2 bases from J, the junction kept 6 bases outside the gene matches. The CDR3 loop spans 14 amino acids. CDR3 DNA sequence: TGTGCCACAGCACAGGGGGCAGCCTACAATGAGCAGTTCTTC. It specifies CATAQGAAYNEQFF.

This clone was seen more than once but under ten times. The chain has TRBV3-1 (or the pseudogene TRBV3-2) and TRBJ1-1; D not certain. The CDR3 totals 14 residues. V dropped 4 bases and J dropped 11 bases, with 20 bases sitting between them. Germline CDR1 is LGHDT and CDR2 is YNNKEL (reference sequence). The CDR3 region has the DNA TGTGCCAGCAGCCCAGCGCGCCCCCAATTCGGGGCTTTCTTT. It specifies CASSPARPQFGAFF.

This clone appeared a single time. The chain carries TRBV28 and TRBJ1-2; 7 bases are shared with TRBD1. Trimming at V came to 6 bases and at J to 1 base, leaving 5 bases not matched to a gene. Germline CDR1 is MDHEN and CDR2 is SYDVKM. CDR3 length: 14 residues. CDR3: CASRTGTVNYGYTF. The CDR3 coding sequence is TGTGCCAGCAGAACCGGGACAGTTAACTATGGCTACACCTTC.

The genes are TRBV4-1 and TRBJ1-5, with a weak D call TRBD1 (5 bases). The CDR3 is 20 amino acids. Germline-derived CDR1 and CDR2 are MGHRA and YSYEKL. The V gene lost 0 bases and the J gene lost 0 bases, with 21 bases spanning the gap. The CDR3 nucleotides are TGCGCCAGCAGCCAAGAATACGCAGGGAGGCGAATTAGTAGCAATCAGCCCCAGCATTTT. Encoded protein: CASSQEYAGRRISSNQPQHF.

The chain uses TRBV3-1 (or the pseudogene TRBV3-2) and TRBJ2-5, with unresolved D. The CDR3 has 16 amino acids. V lost 0 bases, J lost 3 bases, and 14 bases lay in between. Germline CDR1 LGHDT, CDR2 YNNKEL (reference sequence). The CDR3 DNA follows: TGTGCCAGCAGCCAAGATCTAACGACACTGAAAGAGACCCAGTACTTC. Translating it yields CASSQDLTTLKETQYF.

The chain joins TRBV5-1 to TRBJ2-5; unclear D gene. From germline, CDR1 is SGHRS and CDR2 YFSETQ. The CDR3 length is 13 residues. V shed 0 bases and J shed 7 bases, with 10 bases lying between them. The CDR3 spells CASSLVPAGTQYF. CDR3 nucleotides: TGCGCCAGCAGCTTGGTCCCCGCCGGGACCCAGTACTTC.

The J gene is TRBJ2-3, the V gene TRBV5-6, with TRBD2 matching 7 bases. Losses at the gene ends were 0 bases for V and 0 bases for J; bases not matched to a gene: 1. The CDR3 spans 15 residues. Germline V lookup: CDR1 SGHDT, CDR2 YYEEEE. The chain's CDR3 is CASSLGRGSTDTQYF. The CDR3 coding sequence is TGTGCCAGCAGCTTGGGGCGGGGGAGCACAGATACGCAGTATTTT.

The J gene is TRBJ1-2, the V gene TRBV7-8; D remains ambiguous. This CDR3 has 12 amino acids. V lost 5 bases to trimming and J lost 2 bases, with 6 bases between them. Per the germline V gene, CDR1 is SGHVS and CDR2 is FQNEAQ. The CDR3 sequence is CASSPNNYGYTF. The CDR3 nucleotides read TGTGCCAGCAGCCCTAACAACTATGGCTACACCTTC.

The chain recombines TRBV18 with TRBJ1-2, with D possibly TRBD1 on 5 matching bases. Trimming left V 1 base short and J 8 bases short, with 17 bases between. Germline assignment: CDR1 KGHSH and CDR2 LQKENI. The CDR3 is made up of 15 amino acids. The CDR3 spells CASSPRQQGDWGYTF. The DNA of the CDR3 is TGTGCCAGCTCACCACGACAGCAAGGGGACTGGGGCTACACCTTC.

The chain links TRBV7-9 to TRBJ1-2; the D gene is possibly TRBD1 (5 bases). CDR3 size: 14 residues. CDR1 is SEHNR and CDR2 is FQNEAQ in the germline V gene (reference sequence). The V end lost 1 base, the J end lost 4 bases, and 10 bases lay between the germline ends. CDR3 nucleotide sequence: TGTGCCAGCAGCTTAGAGTATGGGGCCTATGGCTACACCTTC. This gives the protein CASSLEYGAYGYTF. The full variable domain, its missing parts supplied by reference TRBV7-9 and TRBJ1-2, is DTGVSQNPRHKITKRGQNVTFRCDPISEHNRLYWYRQTLGQGPEFLTYFQNEAQLEKSRLLSDRFSAERPKGSFSTLEIQRTEQGDSAMYLCASSLEYGAYGYTFGSGTRLTVV.

V gene TRBV19 combines with J gene TRBJ2-2; 7 positions match TRBD1. Germline V gene data show CDR1 as LNHDA and CDR2 as SQIVND (reference sequence). The CDR3 is 16 residues long. J gave up 0 bases and V 4 bases, and 5 bases lay outside the gene matches. The CDR3 coding sequence is TGTGCCAGTAGTAAGGGACAGAACGCGAACACCGGGGAGCTGTTTTTT. It is translated as CASSKGQNANTGELFF. Full variable domain (rest looked up from reference TRBV19 and TRBJ2-2): DGGITQSPKYLFRKEGQNVTLSCEQNLNHDAMYWYRQDPGQGLRLIYYSQIVNDFQKGDIAEGYSVSREKKESFPLTVTSAQKNPTAFYLCASSKGQNANTGELFFGEGSRLTVL.

This clone occurred once. The CDR3 sequence is CASSLVAGPYGYTF. The CDR3 bases are TGCGCCAGCAGCTTGGTCGCAGGGCCTTATGGCTACACCTTC. The chain is built from TRBV5-1 and TRBJ1-2, with D tentatively TRBD1 (5 bases). Germline assignment: CDR1 SGHRS and CDR2 YFSETQ. With 0 bases removed from V and 5 bases from J, the gap between germline ends came to 11 bases. The CDR3 sequence is 14 residues long.

The rearrangement links TRBV2 to TRBJ1-4, with D possibly matching TRBD1 (5 bases). CDR1 SNHLY and CDR2 FYNNEI come from the germline V gene. V was cut by 5 bases and J by 8 bases, with 12 bases left in between. This CDR3 comprises 13 residues. The CDR3 sequence is CASSSTGLEKLFF. In nucleotides, the CDR3 is TGTGCCAGCAGTTCCACAGGTTTGGAAAAACTGTTTTTT.

Only one count was recorded for this clone. The chain links TRBV7-6 to TRBJ2-2; TRBD2 agrees at 16 bases. J was trimmed by 0 bases and V by 4 bases; bases with no gene match: 11. Germline lookup yields CDR1 SGHVS and CDR2 FNYEAQ. The CDR3 consists of 21 residues. The CDR3 loop is CASSSRPGTSGRAANTGELFF. In DNA form, the CDR3 reads TGTGCCAGCAGCTCCAGACCCGGGACTAGCGGGAGGGCTGCGAACACCGGGGAGCTGTTTTTT. Based on the CDR3 plus reference TRBV7-6 and TRBJ2-2, the full variable domain is GAGVSQSPRYKVTKRGQDVALRCDPISGHVSLYWYRQALGQGPEFLTYFNYEAQQDKSGLPNDRFSAERPEGSISTLTIQRTEQRDSAMYRCASSSRPGTSGRAANTGELFFGEGSRLTVL.

The rearrangement links TRBV11-3 to TRBJ1-4, with 9 bases that match TRBD1. CDR1 is SGHNT and CDR2 is YENEEA in the germline V gene. The junction had 8 bases not matched to a gene; V was cut back by 4 bases and J by 5 bases. The length of the CDR3 is 16 residues. In DNA, the CDR3 is TGTGCCAGCAGCTCCCAGACAGGGGGAGTAAATGAAAAACTGTTTTTT. Its protein product is CASSSQTGGVNEKLFF.

This clone was found once. The V and J genes are TRBV5-1 and TRBJ1-4; D gene ambiguous. CDR1 SGHRS and CDR2 YFSETQ come from the germline V gene. V was shortened by 0 bases and J by 4 bases, with 10 bases between the two germline ends. The CDR3 is 15 residues long. CDR3 coding DNA: TGCGCCAGCAGCTTGGAATGGTCCTATAATGAAAAACTGTTTTTT. Protein: CASSLEWSYNEKLFF.

The chain links TRBV6-5 to TRBJ2-7, with 8 bases identical to TRBD1. This CDR3 spans 13 amino acids. V lost 10 bases and J lost 3; bases outside the gene matches: 8. From germline, CDR1 is MNHEY and CDR2 SVGAGI. The CDR3 nucleotides read TGTGCCACCTCGACAGGGGTGAGCTACGAGCAGTACTTC. Translation gives CATSTGVSYEQYF.

J is TRBJ2-4 and V is TRBV12-5; no clear D. CDR1 LGHNT and CDR2 FRNRAP come from the germline V gene. The CDR3 consists of 18 residues. Trimming stripped 2 bases from V and 1 base from J, with 18 bases between. CDR3 in amino acids: CASGLTTKTSAAKNIQYF. The DNA of the CDR3 is TGTGCTAGTGGTTTGACAACCAAGACTTCGGCGGCCAAAAACATTCAGTACTTC.

The chain couples TRBV18 to TRBJ2-5; D not resolved. Germline CDR1 reads KGHSH; CDR2 reads LQKENI. The CDR3 contains 13 residues. V was pared by 0 bases and J by 7 bases, with 9 bases between. The CDR3 DNA reads TGTGCCAGCTCACCACCGAGCCTCCGGACCCAGTACTTC. Protein: CASSPPSLRTQYF.

The rearrangement joins TRBV6-5 to TRBJ1-1; 8 bases agree with TRBD1. The junction had 6 bases not matched to a gene; V was cut back by 6 bases and J by 3 bases. Looked up from germline, CDR1 is MNHEY and CDR2 is SVGAGI. The CDR3 length is 14 residues. The CDR3, as DNA: TGTGCCAGCAGAGCGGACAGGGTGCACACTGAAGCTTTCTTT. Residues: CASRADRVHTEAFF.

This clone was seen only a few times. The rearrangement links TRBV15 to TRBJ1-2, with 12 positions matching TRBD1. V dropped 2 bases and J dropped 8; count of bases not matched to a gene: 6. The CDR3 consists of 15 residues. Germline V lookup: CDR1 LNHNV, CDR2 YYDKDF (reference sequence). CDR3: CATSRRGQGAWGYTF. The CDR3 DNA sequence: TGTGCCACCAGCAGACGGGGACAGGGGGCGTGGGGCTACACCTTC.